The clone carrying this TCR beta chain was seen repeatedly, ten times or more. One entry per CDR3 protein, called by TCRdb with MiXCR from the 5' RACE reads. The top ten clones hold approximately 4.3% of a sample with about 32,000 distinct CDR3 sequences, around 24% of them seen once. The TCR was taken from a female donor with breast cancer. Source material: memory CD4+ T cells sorted from blood. Documented subset: memory CD4+ T cells, CD4+CD45RO+CD25-.

The CDR3 DNA follows: TGTGCCAGCAGCCCCGGACAGTCCTACGAGCAGTACTTC. It codes for CASSPGQSYEQYF. This chain uses TRBV5-5 with TRBJ2-7; D might be TRBD1 (6 bases). There are 13 residues in the CDR3. V shed 4 bases and J shed 1 base, with 9 bases lying between them. Per germline, CDR1 SGHKS and CDR2 YYEKEE (reference sequence).